This T cell receptor beta chain was identified in a study of PD-1 blockade in mismatch repair-deficient tumors. The protocol was immunoSEQ multiplex PCR, while the TCRdb copy is restricted to in-frame clones and leaves out a portion. The repertoire consists of approximately 38,000 clones, with about 85% occurring once and the leading ten covering around 3.9%. TCRs were sequenced from a few patients responding to pembrolizumab. Unmatched junction bases numbered 6, after V lost 5 bases and J lost 2 bases. This CDR3 contains 15 residues. Looked up from germline, CDR1 is SGHVS and CDR2 is FQNEAQ. The clonotype was recovered from an adult with mismatch repair-deficient cancer. J is TRBJ2-7 and V is TRBV7-8; 10 positions match TRBD2. Sequenced material: peripheral blood, taken about 80 weeks after starting pembrolizumab. The CDR3 nucleotides read TGTGCCAGCAGCCCTCGGACTAGCGGACCCTACGAGCAGTACTTC. It encodes CASSPRTSGPYEQYF. The entire variable domain, with the rest obtained from reference TRBV7-8 and TRBJ2-7, is as follows: GAGVSQSPRYKVAKRGQDVALRCDPISGHVSLFWYQQALGQGPEFLTYFQNEAQLDKSGLPSDRFFAERPEGSVSTLKIQRTQQEDSAVYLCASSPRTSGPYEQYFGPGTRLTVT.